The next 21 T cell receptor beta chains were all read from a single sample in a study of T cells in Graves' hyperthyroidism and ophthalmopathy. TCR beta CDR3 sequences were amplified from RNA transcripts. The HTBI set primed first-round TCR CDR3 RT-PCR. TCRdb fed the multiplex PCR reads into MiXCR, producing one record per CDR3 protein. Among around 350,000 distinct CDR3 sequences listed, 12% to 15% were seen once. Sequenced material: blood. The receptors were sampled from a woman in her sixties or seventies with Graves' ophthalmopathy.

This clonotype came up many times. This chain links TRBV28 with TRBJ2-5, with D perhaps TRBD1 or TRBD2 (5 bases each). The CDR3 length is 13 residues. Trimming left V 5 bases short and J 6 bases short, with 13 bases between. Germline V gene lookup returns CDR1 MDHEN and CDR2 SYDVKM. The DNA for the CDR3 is TGTGCCAGCAGTGGGGGACCCTTGCAGACCCAGTACTTC. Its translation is CASSGGPLQTQYF.

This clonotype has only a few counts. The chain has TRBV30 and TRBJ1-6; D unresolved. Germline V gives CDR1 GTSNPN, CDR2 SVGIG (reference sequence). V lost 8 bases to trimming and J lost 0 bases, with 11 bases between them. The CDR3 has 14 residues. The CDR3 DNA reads TGTGCCAGCACTGCAAGCTCCTATAATTCACCCCTCCACTTT. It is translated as CASTASSYNSPLHF. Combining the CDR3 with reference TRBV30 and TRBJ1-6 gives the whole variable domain SQTIHQWPATLVQPVGSPLSLECTVEGTSNPNLYWYRQAAGRGLQLLFYSVGIGQISSEVPQNLSASRPQDRQFILSSKKLLLSDSGFYLCASTASSYNSPLHFGNGTRLTVT.

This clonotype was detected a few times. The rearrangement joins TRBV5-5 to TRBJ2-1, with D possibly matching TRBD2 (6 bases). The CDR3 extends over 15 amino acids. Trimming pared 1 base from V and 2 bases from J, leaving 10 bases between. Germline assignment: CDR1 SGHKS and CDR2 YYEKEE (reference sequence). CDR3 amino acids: CASSLRGGPYNEQFF. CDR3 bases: TGTGCCAGCAGCTTGAGGGGAGGTCCCTACAATGAGCAGTTCTTC.

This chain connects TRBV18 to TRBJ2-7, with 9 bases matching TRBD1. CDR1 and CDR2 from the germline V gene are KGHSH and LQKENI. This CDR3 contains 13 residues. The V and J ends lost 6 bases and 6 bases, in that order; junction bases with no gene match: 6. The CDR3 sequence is CASSPDRGSEQYF. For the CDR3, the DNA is TGTGCCAGCTCGCCCGACAGGGGGTCCGAGCAGTACTTC. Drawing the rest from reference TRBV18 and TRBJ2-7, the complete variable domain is NAGVMQNPRHLVRRRGQEARLRCSPMKGHSHVYWYRQLPEEGLKFMVYLQKENIIDESGMPKERFSAEFPKEGPSILRIQQVVRGDSAAYFCASSPDRGSEQYFGPGTRLTVT.

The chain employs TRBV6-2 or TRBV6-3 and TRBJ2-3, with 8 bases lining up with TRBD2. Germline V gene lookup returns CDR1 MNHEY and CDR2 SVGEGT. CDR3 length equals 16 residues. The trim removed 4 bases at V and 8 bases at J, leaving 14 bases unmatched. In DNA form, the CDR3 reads TGTGCCAGCAGTTCTCTTGGCGGGAGGTTTTTTGCTACGCAGTATTTT. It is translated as CASSSLGGRFFATQYF.

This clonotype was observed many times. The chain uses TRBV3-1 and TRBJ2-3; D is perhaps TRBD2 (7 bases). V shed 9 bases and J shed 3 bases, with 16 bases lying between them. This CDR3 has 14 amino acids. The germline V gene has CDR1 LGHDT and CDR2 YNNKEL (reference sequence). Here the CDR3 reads CASEGGNATDTQYF. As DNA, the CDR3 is TGTGCCAGTGAGGGGGGGAATGCGACAGATACGCAGTATTTT.

This CDR3 reads CASSPPGQVYNEQFF. DNA of the CDR3: TGTGCCAGCAGCCCCCCGGGACAGGTGTACAATGAGCAGTTCTTC. The chain has TRBV11-2 and TRBJ2-1, with 8 bases lining up with TRBD1. The CDR3 loop spans 15 amino acids. Trimming removed 5 bases from V and 4 bases from J; junction bases left unmatched: 7. Per the germline V gene, CDR1 is SGHAT and CDR2 is FQNNGV.

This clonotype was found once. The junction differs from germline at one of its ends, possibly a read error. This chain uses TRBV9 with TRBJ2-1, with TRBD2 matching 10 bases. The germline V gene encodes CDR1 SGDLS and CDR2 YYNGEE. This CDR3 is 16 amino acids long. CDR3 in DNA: TGTGCCAGCAACGTAGGGGCTAGCGGGAGTTTGAATGAGCAGTTCTTC. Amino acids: CASNVGASGSLNEQFF.

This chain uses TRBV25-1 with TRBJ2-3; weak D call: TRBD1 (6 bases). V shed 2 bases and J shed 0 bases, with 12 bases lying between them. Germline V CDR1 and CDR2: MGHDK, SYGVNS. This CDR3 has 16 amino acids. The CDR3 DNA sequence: TGTGCCAGCAGTGAAACGGGACACCGAAGCACAGATACGCAGTATTTT. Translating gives CASSETGHRSTDTQYF.

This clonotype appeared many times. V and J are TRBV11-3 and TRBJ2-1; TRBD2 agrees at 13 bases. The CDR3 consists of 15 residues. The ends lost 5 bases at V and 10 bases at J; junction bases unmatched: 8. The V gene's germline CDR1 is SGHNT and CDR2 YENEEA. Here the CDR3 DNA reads TGTGCCAGCAGCCCCGGACTAGCGGGAGCGGAAGAGCAGTTCTTC. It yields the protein CASSPGLAGAEEQFF.

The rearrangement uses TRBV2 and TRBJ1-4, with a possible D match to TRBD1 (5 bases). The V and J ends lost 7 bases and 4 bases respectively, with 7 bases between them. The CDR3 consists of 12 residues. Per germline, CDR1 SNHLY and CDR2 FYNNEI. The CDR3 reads CASNQGNEKLFF. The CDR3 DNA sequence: TGTGCCAGCAACCAGGGTAATGAAAAACTGTTTTTT.

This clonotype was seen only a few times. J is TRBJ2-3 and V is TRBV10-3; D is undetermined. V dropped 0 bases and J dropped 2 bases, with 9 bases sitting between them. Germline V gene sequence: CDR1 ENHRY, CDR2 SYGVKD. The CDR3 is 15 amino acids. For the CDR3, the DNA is TGTGCCATCAGTGAGTCCGCGCCAACCACAGATACGCAGTATTTT. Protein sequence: CAISESAPTTDTQYF.

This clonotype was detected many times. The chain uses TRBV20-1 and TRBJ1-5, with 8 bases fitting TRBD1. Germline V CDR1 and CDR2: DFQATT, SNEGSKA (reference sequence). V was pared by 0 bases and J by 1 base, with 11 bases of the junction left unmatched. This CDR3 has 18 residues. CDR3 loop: CSARERGRGRLSNQPQHF. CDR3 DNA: TGCAGTGCTAGAGAGAGAGGCAGGGGGCGGTTGAGCAATCAGCCCCAGCATTTT.

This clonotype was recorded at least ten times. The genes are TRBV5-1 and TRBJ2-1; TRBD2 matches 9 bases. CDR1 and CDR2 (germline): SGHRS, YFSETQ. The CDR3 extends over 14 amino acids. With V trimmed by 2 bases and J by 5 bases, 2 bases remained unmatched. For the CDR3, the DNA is TGCGCCAGCAGCTTTAGCGGGAGACACAATGAGCAGTTCTTC. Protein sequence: CASSFSGRHNEQFF.

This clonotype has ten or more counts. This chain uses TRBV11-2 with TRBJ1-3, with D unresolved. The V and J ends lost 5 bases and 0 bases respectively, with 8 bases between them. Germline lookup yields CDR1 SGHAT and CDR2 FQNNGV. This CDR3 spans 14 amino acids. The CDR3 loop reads CASSADVSGNTIYF. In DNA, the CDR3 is TGTGCCAGCAGCGCCGATGTCTCTGGAAACACCATATATTTT.

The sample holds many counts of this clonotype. The CDR3 is CSAPTTGNPNQPQHF. The CDR3 DNA reads as TGCAGTGCCCCCACGACAGGAAATCCCAATCAGCCCCAGCATTTT. This chain uses TRBV20-1 with TRBJ1-5; TRBD1 might be the D (6 bases). CDR1 is DFQATT, CDR2 SNEGSKA, per germline (reference sequence). This CDR3 is built from 15 residues. V was shortened by 6 bases and J by 3 bases, with 18 bases between the two germline ends.

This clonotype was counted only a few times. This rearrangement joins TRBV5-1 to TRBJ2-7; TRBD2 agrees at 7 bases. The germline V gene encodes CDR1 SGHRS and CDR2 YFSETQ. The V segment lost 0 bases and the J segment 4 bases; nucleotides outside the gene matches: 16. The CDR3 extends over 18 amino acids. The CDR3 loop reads CASSLGSGGSVSEYEQYF. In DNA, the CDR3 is TGCGCCAGCAGCTTGGGCTCTGGCGGGAGCGTCTCAGAATACGAGCAGTACTTC.

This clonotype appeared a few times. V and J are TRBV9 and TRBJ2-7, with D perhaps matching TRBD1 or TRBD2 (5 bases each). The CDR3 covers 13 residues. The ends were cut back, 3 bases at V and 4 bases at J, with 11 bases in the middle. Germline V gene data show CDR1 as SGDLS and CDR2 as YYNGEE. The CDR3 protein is CASSGGSGYEQYF. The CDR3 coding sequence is TGTGCCAGCAGCGGGGGGTCGGGGTACGAGCAGTACTTC.

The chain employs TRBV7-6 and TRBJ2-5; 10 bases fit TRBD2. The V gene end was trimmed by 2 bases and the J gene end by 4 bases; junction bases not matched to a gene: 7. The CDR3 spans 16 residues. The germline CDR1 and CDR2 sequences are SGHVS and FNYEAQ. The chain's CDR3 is CASSLMASGSGETQYF. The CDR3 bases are TGTGCCAGCAGCTTAATGGCTAGCGGGAGCGGAGAGACCCAGTACTTC.

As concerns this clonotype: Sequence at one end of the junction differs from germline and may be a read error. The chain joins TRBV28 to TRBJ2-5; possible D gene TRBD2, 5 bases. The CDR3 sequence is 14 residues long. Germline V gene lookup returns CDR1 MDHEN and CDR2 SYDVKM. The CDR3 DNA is TGTGCCAGCACTTTAGGAGCGGCTCAAGAGACCCAGTACTTC. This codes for CASTLGAAQETQYF.

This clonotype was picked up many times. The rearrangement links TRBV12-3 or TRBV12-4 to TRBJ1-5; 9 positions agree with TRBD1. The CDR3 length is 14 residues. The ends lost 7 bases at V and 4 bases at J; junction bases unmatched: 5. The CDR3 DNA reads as TGTGCCAGCAATCGACAGGGGGTGAATCAGCCCCAGCATTTT. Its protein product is CASNRQGVNQPQHF.